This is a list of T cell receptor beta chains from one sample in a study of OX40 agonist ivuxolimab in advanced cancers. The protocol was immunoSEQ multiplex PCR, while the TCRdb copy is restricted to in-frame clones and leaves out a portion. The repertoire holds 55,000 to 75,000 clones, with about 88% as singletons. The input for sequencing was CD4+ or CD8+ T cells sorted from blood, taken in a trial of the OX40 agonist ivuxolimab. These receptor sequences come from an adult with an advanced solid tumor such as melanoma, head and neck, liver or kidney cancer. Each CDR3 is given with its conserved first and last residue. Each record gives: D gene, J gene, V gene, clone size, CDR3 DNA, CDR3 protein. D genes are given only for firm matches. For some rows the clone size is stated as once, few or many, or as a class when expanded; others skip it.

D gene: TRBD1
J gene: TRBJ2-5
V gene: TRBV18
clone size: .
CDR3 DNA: TGTGCCAGCTCACTAATAACCGGGACAGGGCTAGAGACCCAGTACTTC
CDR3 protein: CASSLITGTGLETQYF

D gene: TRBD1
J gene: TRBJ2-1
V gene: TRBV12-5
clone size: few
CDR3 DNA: TGTGCTAGTGGCCCCGGGACAGGCCCCTACAATGAGCAGTTCTTC
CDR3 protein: CASGPGTGPYNEQFF

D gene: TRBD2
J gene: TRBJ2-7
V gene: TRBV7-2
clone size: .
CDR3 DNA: TGTGCCAGCAGCTCTGGGACTAGCGGGCGCGAGCAGTACTTC
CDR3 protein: CASSSGTSGREQYF

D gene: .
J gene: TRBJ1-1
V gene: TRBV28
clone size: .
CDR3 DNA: TGTGCCAGCAGTCCCGGACAGAGTGTCACTGAAGCTTTCTTT
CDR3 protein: CASSPGQSVTEAFF

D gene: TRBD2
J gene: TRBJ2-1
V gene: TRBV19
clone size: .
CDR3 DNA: TGTGCCAGTAGTAGGGTAGCGGGAGTAAATGAGCAGTTCTTC
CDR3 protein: CASSRVAGVNEQFF

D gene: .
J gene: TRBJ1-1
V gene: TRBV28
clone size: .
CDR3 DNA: TGTGCCAGCAGTTTAGGCCACCCGAACACTGAAGCTTTCTTT
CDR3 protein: CASSLGHPNTEAFF

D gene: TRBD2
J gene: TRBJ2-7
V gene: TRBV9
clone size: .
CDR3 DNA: TGTGCCAGCAGCGAACGGGACTATTCCTACGAGCAGTACTTC
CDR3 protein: CASSERDYSYEQYF

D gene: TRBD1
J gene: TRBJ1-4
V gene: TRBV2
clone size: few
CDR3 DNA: TGTGCCAGCGCCCGAGGACAGGGTGAAAAACTGTTTTTT
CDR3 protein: CASARGQGEKLFF

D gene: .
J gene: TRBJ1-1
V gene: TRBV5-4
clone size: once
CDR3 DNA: TGTGCCAGCAGCTTGGAGTGGGGGGGCACTGAAGCTTTCTTT
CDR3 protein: CASSLEWGGTEAFF

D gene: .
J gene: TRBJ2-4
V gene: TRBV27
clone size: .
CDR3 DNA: TGTGCCAGCAGTCCTATACTTGACAGCAAAAACATTCAGTACTTC
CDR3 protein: CASSPILDSKNIQYF

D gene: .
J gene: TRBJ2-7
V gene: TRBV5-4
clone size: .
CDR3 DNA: TGTGCCAGCAGCCATTCCCCACAAACCTCCTACGAGCAGTACTTC
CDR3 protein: CASSHSPQTSYEQYF

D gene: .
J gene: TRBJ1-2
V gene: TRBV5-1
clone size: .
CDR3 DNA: TGCGCCAGCAGCTTGTCAGAGGGGCCCAACTATGGCTACACCTTC
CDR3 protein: CASSLSEGPNYGYTF

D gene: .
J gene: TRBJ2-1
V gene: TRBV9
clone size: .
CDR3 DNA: TGTGCCAGCAGCGCTGGGTCTTTCTCCTACAATGAGCAGTTCTTC
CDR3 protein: CASSAGSFSYNEQFF

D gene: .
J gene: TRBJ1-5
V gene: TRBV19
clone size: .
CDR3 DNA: TGTGCCAGTAGACGTGGTCTGGACGGGTTGGGCAATCAGCCCCAGCATTTT
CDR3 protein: CASRRGLDGLGNQPQHF

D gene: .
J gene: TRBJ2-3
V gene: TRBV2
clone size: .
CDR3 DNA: TGTGCCAGCAGTCCCCTGGGTAGCGGAGGCACAGATACGCAGTATTTT
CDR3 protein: CASSPLGSGGTDTQYF

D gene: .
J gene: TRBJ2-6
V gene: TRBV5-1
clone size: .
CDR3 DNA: TGCGCCAGTAACCTAGACGGACGTCCTGGGGCCAACGTCCTGACTTTC
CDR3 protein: CASNLDGRPGANVLTF

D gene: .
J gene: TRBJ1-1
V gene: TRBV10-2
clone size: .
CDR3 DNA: TGCGCCAGCATGGGGAGTGAGGGCACTGAAGCTTTCTTT
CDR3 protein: CASMGSEGTEAFF

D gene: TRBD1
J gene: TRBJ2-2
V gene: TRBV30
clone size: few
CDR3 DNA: TGTGCCGGACAGGGGTTTGGCGGGGAGCTGTTTTTT
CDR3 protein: CAGQGFGGELFF

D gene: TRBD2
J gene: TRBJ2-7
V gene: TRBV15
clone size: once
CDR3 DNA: TGTGCCACCAGCAGACCAACTAGCGGGCTCGCCTACGAGCAGTACTTC
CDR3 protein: CATSRPTSGLAYEQYF

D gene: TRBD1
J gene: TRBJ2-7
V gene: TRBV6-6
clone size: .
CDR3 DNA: TGTGCCAGCAGTTCCGGGACAGAGACCTACGAGCAGTACTTC
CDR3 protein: CASSSGTETYEQYF

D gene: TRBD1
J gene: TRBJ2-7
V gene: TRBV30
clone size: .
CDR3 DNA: TGTGCCTGGAGTCAAGGGGGCCACGAGCAGTACTTC
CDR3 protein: CAWSQGGHEQYF

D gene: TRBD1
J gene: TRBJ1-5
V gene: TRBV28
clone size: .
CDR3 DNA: TGTGCCAGCAGTCCGCCGGGACAGGGTTTTAATCAGCCCCAGCATTTT
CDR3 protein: CASSPPGQGFNQPQHF

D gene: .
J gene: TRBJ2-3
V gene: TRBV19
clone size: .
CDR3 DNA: TGTGCCAGTAGTGAGACAGGTGCAGATACGCAGTATTTT
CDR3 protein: CASSETGADTQYF

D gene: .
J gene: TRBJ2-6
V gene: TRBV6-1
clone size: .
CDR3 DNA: TGTGCCAGCAGTGAAGACAGGGCCTCTGGGGCCAACGTCCTGACTTTC
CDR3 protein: CASSEDRASGANVLTF

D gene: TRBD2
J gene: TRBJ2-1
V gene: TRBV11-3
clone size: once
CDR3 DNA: TGTGCCAGCAGCTTAGCGGGCGGGAGCATCTACAATGAGCAGTTCTTC
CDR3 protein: CASSLAGGSIYNEQFF

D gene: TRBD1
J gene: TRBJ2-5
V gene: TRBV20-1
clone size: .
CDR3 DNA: TGCAGTGCCCGAGGGGGCGAGGCCCAGTACTTC
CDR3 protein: CSARGGEAQYF

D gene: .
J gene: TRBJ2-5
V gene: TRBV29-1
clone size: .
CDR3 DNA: TGCAGCGTTGCGGACACGCAAGAGACCCAGTACTTC
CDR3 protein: CSVADTQETQYF

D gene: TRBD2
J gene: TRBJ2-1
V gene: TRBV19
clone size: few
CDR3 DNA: TGTGCCAGTACCCGACTAGCGGGAGTGTCTGAGCAGTTCTTC
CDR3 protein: CASTRLAGVSEQFF

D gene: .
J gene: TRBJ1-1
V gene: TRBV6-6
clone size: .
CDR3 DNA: TGTGCCAGCAGTTACGGGCAGATTAACACTGAAGCTTTCTTT
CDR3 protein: CASSYGQINTEAFF

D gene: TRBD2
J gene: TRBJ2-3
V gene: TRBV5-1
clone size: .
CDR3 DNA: TGCGCCAGCAGCGGGACTAGCCTAGATACGCAGTATTTT
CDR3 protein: CASSGTSLDTQYF

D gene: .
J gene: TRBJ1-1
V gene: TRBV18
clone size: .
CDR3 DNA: TGTGCCAGCTCACCAGCCGCAAACACTGAAGCTTTCTTT
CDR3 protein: CASSPAANTEAFF

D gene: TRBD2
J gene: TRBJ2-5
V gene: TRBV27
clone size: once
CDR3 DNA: TGTGCCAGCAGTCCCCTACTAGCGGGAGGGGGAGAGACCCAGTACTTC
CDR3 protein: CASSPLLAGGGETQYF

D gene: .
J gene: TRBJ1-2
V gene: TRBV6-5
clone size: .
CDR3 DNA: TGTGCCACCCTCGGGGACGGGAACTATGGCTACACCTTC
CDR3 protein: CATLGDGNYGYTF

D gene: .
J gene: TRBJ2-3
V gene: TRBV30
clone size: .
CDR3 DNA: TGTGCCTGGACTCCCACTGGGACAGATACGCAGTATTTT
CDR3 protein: CAWTPTGTDTQYF

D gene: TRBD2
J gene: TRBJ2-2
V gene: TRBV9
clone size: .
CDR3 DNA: TGTGCCAGCAGCGTAGGTGCCAGCGGGAGGGCCAAAAGTGTCGGGGAGCTGTTTTTT
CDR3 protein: CASSVGASGRAKSVGELFF

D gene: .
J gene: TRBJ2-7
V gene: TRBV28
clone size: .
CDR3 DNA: TGTGCCAGCAGTTTCAGGGTCGGCTCCTACGAGCAGTACTTC
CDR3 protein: CASSFRVGSYEQYF

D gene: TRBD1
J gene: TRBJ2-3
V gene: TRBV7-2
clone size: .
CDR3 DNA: TGTGCCAGCAGCTATAATGGCCGGGACAGGCAGTATTTT
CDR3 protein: CASSYNGRDRQYF

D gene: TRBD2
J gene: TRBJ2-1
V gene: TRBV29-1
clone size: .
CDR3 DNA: TGCAGCGTTCTAATAACTAGCGGCCTTGACAATGAGCAGTTCTTC
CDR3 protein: CSVLITSGLDNEQFF

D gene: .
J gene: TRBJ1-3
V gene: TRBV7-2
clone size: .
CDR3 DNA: TGTGCCAGCAGTCAACGCACGGCGGGCTCTGGAAACACCATATATTTT
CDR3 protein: CASSQRTAGSGNTIYF

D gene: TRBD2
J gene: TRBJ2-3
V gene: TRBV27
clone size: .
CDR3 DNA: TGTGCCACCAGAACCGAGGCTAGCGGGAGGTCGGGTACGCAGTATTTT
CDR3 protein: CATRTEASGRSGTQYF

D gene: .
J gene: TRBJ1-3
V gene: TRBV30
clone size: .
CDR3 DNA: TGTGCCTGGAGTCAAGGGACGCCTGGAAACACCATATATTTT
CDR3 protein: CAWSQGTPGNTIYF

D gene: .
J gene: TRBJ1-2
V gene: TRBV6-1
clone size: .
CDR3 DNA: TGTGCCAGCAGTGGGGACGGCTATGGCTACACCTTC
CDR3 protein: CASSGDGYGYTF

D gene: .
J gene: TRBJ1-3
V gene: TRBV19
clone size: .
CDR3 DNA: TGTGCCAGTGGTCAGGGAGGAACTGGAAACACCATATATTTT
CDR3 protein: CASGQGGTGNTIYF

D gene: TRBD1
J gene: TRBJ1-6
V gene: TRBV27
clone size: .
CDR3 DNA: TGTGCCAGCAGGACCGCGGAGGACAGGGCTAATTCACCCCTCCACTTT
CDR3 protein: CASRTAEDRANSPLHF

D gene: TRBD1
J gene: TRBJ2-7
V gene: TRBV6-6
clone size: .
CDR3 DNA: TGTGCCAGCAGGGGTACAGGGGTCCGCTCCTACGAGCAGTACTTC
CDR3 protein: CASRGTGVRSYEQYF

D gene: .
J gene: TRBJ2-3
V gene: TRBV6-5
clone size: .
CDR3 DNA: TGTGCCAGCAGCGAGCAGGGAGGAGATACGCAGTATTTT
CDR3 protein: CASSEQGGDTQYF

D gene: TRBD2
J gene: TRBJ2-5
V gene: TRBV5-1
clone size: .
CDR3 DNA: TGCGCCAGCAGCCCTAGCGGGAGGGCGGAGACCCAGTACTTC
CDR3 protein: CASSPSGRAETQYF

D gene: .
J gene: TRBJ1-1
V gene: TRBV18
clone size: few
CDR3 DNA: TGTGCCAGCTCACCAATGGGAGACACTGAAGCTTTCTTT
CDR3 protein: CASSPMGDTEAFF

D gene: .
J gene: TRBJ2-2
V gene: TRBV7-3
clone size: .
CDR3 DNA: TGTGCCAGCCATCCGTCGGGGGCGGGGACCGGGGAGCTGTTTTTT
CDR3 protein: CASHPSGAGTGELFF

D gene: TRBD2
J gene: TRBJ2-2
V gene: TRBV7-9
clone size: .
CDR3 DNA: TGTGCCAGCAGCTTAGAAGCGGGAGTTTACACCGGGGAGCTGTTTTTT
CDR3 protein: CASSLEAGVYTGELFF

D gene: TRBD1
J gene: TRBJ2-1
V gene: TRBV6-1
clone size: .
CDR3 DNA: TGTGCCAACAGTCTACAGGGGGCAAGTGAGCAGTTCTTC
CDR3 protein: CANSLQGASEQFF

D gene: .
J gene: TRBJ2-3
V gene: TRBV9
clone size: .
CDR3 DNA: TGTGCCAGCAGCGTAGCTAAACGGTCCAACACAGATACGCAGTATTTT
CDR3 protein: CASSVAKRSNTDTQYF

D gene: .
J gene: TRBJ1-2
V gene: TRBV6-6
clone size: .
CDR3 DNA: TGTGCCAGCAGTTACGGTCGGACAGCGAAGGAGGGCTACACCTTC
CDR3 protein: CASSYGRTAKEGYTF

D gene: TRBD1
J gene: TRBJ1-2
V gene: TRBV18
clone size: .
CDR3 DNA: TGTGCCAGCTCACCAGACAGGGCTGGATATGGCTACACCTTC
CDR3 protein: CASSPDRAGYGYTF

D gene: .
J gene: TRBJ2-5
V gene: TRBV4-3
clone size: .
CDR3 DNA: TGCGCCAGCAGCCAAGTACGAACAGGCCAAGAGACCCAGTACTTC
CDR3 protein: CASSQVRTGQETQYF

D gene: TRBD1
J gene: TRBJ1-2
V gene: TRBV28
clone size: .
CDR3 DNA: TGTGCCAGCAGCGTATCGGGGACAGGGGCATATGGCTACACCTTC
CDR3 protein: CASSVSGTGAYGYTF

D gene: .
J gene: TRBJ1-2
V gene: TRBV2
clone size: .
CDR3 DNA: TGTGCCAGCAGAGACAGAACCTACACCTTC
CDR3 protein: CASRDRTYTF

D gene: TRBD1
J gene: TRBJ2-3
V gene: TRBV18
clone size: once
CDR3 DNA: TGTGCCAGCTCACCAGTGACAGGGGGCACAGATACGCAGTATTTT
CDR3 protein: CASSPVTGGTDTQYF

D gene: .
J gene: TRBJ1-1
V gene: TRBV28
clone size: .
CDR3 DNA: TGTGCCAGCACCCTGGCCAGGGCCGCAGACACTGAAGCTTTCTTT
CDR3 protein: CASTLARAADTEAFF